This is a list of T cell receptor beta chains from one sample in a study of blood T cell repertoires in COVID-19. Only in-frame clones appear in the TCRdb table, and some are missing; sequencing was by immunoSEQ multiplex PCR. The sample records about 92,000 clones, less than 85% being singletons. Specimen: peripheral blood. These receptors all come from an elderly man with acute or convalescent COVID-19. CDR3s include the opening cysteine and the closing phenylalanine or tryptophan. Each record gives: V gene, CDR3 protein.

>TRBV7-2
CASSIHRNSYEQYF
>TRBV2
CASSEALQGGIMGSNQPQHF
>TRBV25-1
CASSDRRYQETQYF
>TRBV28
CASTKRETQYF
>TRBV27
CASSPLLAGIPGELFF
>TRBV7-3
CASSGTSTSTDTQYF
>TRBV7-2
CASSLALGQSRRYTF
>TRBV7-2
CASSPPGQGVYTF
>TRBV27
CASSLQGLSLHF
>TRBV20-1
CSASLLGATEGYTF
>TRBV27
CASKQGLGNQPQHF
>TRBV5-1
CASSLALAGGGRYEQYF
>TRBV6-2/TRBV6-3
CASSYGRLTYNEQFF
>TRBV24-1
CATSEGQTSNEKLFF
>TRBV5-1
CASSPLSPGTGSEQYF
>TRBV4-2
CASSQRLAGVSDTQYF
>TRBV24-1
CATSDLRGADTQYF
>TRBV7-6
CASSPDRQTQYF
>TRBV30
CAWTGMDYGYTF
>TRBV11-2
CASSFAGGNQPQHF
>TRBV6-2/TRBV6-3
CASSSGTSGLYNEQFF
>TRBV28
CASSFFRQGAYNYGYTF
>TRBV12-5
CASGLGQGGDEQFF
>TRBV18
CASSPRQGAYQETQYF
>TRBV5-4
CASSLTGGGSSYEQYF
>TRBV19
CASSIPSGGLRDSNQPQHF
>TRBV3-1/TRBV3-2
CASSHFGAGASETQYF
>TRBV9
CASSMMGSGRAGYEQYF
>TRBV11-2
CASSLERSFNSPLHF
>TRBV7-9
CASRGGLAGVGIQYF
>TRBV28
CASSPPGVGELFF